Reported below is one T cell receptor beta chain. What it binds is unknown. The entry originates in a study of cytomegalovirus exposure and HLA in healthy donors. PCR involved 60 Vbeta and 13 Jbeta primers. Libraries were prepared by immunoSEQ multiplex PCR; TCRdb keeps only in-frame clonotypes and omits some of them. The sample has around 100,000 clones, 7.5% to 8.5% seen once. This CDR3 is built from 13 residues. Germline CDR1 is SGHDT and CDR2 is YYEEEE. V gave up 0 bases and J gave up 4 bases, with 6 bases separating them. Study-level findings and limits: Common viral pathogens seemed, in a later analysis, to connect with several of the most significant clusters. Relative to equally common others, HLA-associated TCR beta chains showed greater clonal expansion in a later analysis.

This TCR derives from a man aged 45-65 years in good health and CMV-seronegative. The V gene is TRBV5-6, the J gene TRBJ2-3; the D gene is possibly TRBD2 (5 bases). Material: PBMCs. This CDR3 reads CASSLGGPDTQYF. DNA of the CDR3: TGTGCCAGCAGCTTGGGCGGGCCAGATACGCAGTATTTT.